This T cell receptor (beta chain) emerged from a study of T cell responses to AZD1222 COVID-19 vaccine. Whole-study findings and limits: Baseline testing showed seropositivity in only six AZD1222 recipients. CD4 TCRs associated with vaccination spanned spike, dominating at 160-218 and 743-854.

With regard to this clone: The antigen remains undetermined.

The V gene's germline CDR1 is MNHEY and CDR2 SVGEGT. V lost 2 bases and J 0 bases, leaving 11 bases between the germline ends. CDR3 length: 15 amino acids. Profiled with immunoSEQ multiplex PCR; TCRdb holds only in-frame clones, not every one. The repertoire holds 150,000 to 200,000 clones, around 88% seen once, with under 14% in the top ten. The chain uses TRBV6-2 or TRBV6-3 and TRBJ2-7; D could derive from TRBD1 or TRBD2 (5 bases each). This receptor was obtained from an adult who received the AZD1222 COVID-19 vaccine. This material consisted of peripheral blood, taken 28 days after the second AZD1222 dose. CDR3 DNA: TGTGCCAGCAGTTACGGGACCAAAAGCTCCTACGAGCAGTACTTC. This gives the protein CASSYGTKSSYEQYF.